This T cell receptor (beta chain) originates from a study of tumour-infiltrating T cells in Burkitt lymphoma. The method was immunoSEQ multiplex PCR; TCRdb's version includes in-frame clones alone and lacks a portion of them. The table lists around 2,400 clones, 81% of them singletons. The CDR3 runs 14 residues. Germline lookup yields CDR1 SNHLY and CDR2 FYNNEI. V dropped 6 bases and J dropped 1; count of bases not matched to a gene: 2. This sequence originates from a human donor with diffuse large B-cell lymphoma. Specimen: tumor tissue. This chain connects TRBV2 to TRBJ2-7; 11 bases match TRBD1. CDR3 loop: CASRRDRGSYEQYF. CDR3 coding DNA: TGTGCCAGCAGACGGGACAGGGGGTCCTACGAGCAGTACTTC.